Below are 15 T cell receptor beta chains sequenced from a single sample in a study of control samples from healthy donors and cancer patients. Some clones are missing from TCRdb's copy, which holds only in-frame ones; the method was immunoSEQ multiplex PCR. The sample shows over 100,000 clones, around nine tenths of them seen only once. The sequencing sample was made of blood. These receptors were obtained from a man aged 45-65 years in good health.

J is TRBJ2-3 and V is TRBV24-1; perhaps TRBD1 as D (5 bases). CDR3 length equals 14 residues. From germline, CDR1 is KGHDR and CDR2 SFDVKD. V lost 9 bases, J lost 0 bases, and 12 bases lay in between. The CDR3 nucleotides are TGTGCCACCGGGGCGAGGTTAAGCACAGATACGCAGTATTTT. It encodes CATGARLSTDTQYF.

V gene TRBV5-1 combines with J gene TRBJ1-5; D is possibly TRBD1 (5 bases). V was cut by 5 bases and J by 2 bases, with 14 bases left in between. Looked up from germline, CDR1 is SGHRS and CDR2 is YFSETQ. The CDR3 length is 15 residues. CDR3 sequence reads: CASSLEGRGNQPQHF. As DNA, the CDR3 is TGCGCCAGCAGTCTGGAGGGGCGGGGCAATCAGCCCCAGCATTTT. Full variable domain (outside the CDR3, taken from reference TRBV5-1 and TRBJ1-5): KAGVTQTPRYLIKTRGQQVTLSCSPISGHRSVSWYQQTPGQGLQFLFEYFSETQRNKGNFPGRFSGRQFSNSRSEMNVSTLELGDSALYLCASSLEGRGNQPQHFGDGTRLSIL.

In this sample, this clone turned up a few times. The chain has TRBV5-8 and TRBJ2-2, with D unclear. V lost 1 base, J lost 1 base, and 5 bases lay in between. Germline lookup yields CDR1 SGHTS and CDR2 YDEGEE. The CDR3 covers 14 residues. CDR3 in amino acids: CASSLNGNTGELFF. DNA of the CDR3: TGTGCCAGCAGCTTGAATGGGAACACCGGGGAGCTGTTTTTT.

This chain links TRBV5-1 with TRBJ2-5; D not resolved. From germline, CDR1 is SGHRS and CDR2 YFSETQ. The CDR3 runs to 14 residues. The V end was cut by 1 base, the J end by 1 base, with 8 bases between. CDR3 nucleotides: TGCGCCAGCAGCTTGTGGGCCGCCCAAGAGACCCAGTACTTC. Encoded protein: CASSLWAAQETQYF.

This clone was seen more than once but under ten times. J is TRBJ1-4 and V is TRBV19; tentatively, D is TRBD1 (5 bases). Looked up from germline, CDR1 is LNHDA and CDR2 is SQIVND (reference sequence). Trimming pared 3 bases from V and 5 bases from J, leaving 10 bases between. There are 14 residues in the CDR3. The CDR3 DNA reads as TGTGCCAGTAGTATCTCCGGGGGGAATGAAAAACTGTTTTTT. Amino acid sequence: CASSISGGNEKLFF.

J is TRBJ2-4 and V is TRBV5-1; D remains ambiguous. The CDR3 is 15 residues long. The germline V and J ends were trimmed by 4 bases and 1 base, with 12 bases remaining between them. Germline V gene data show CDR1 as SGHRS and CDR2 as YFSETQ. The CDR3 is CASSETMDAKNIQYF. CDR3 DNA: TGCGCCAGCAGCGAAACAATGGACGCCAAAAACATTCAGTACTTC.

This clone was detected only once. The chain uses TRBV5-4 and TRBJ1-1; D uncertain. V lost 4 bases and J lost 5, with 12 bases in between. The CDR3 consists of 13 residues. Germline V gene data show CDR1 as SGHNT and CDR2 as YYREEE (reference sequence). The CDR3 bases are TGTGCCAGCAGCCCAACAACGACAACTGAAGCTTTCTTT. Translated, it gives CASSPTTTTEAFF. Variable domain in full (rest from reference TRBV5-4 and TRBJ1-1): ETGVTQSPTHLIKTRGQQVTLRCSSQSGHNTVSWYQQALGQGPQFIFQYYREEENGRGNFPPRFSGLQFPNYSSELNVNALELDDSALYLCASSPTTTTEAFFGQGTRLTVV.

The chain uses TRBV20-1 and TRBJ2-1; D is uncertain. Deletions cut 2 bases from V and 7 bases from J, with 6 bases between. The CDR3 runs 11 residues. Germline V CDR1 and CDR2: DFQATT, SNEGSKA (reference sequence). CDR3 sequence (DNA): TGCAGTGCTAGAAACGGTAATGAGCAGTTCTTC. It codes for CSARNGNEQFF.

The gene calls are TRBV13 and TRBJ2-3; D gene uncertain. Trimming cost V 2 bases and J 4 bases, with 13 bases left between them. CDR3 length equals 15 residues. Per germline, CDR1 PRHDT and CDR2 FYEKMQ (reference sequence). This CDR3 reads CASSLLQKDADTQYF. The DNA for the CDR3 is TGTGCCAGCAGCTTATTACAGAAAGATGCAGATACGCAGTATTTT.

The chain joins TRBV13 to TRBJ2-6, with a possible D match to TRBD1 (6 bases). Germline V CDR1 and CDR2: PRHDT, FYEKMQ (reference sequence). V lost 5 bases and J lost 2, with 28 bases in between. The CDR3 runs to 21 residues. CDR3: CASSIRDNNASLATGANVLTF. CDR3 bases: TGTGCCAGCAGCATCCGGGACAACAATGCCTCTCTGGCCACTGGGGCCAACGTCCTGACTTTC.

This sequence joins TRBV6-6 and TRBJ1-2; TRBD1 matches at 7 bases. Germline loops: CDR1 MNHNY, CDR2 SVGAGI (reference sequence). This CDR3 has 14 residues. V shed 2 bases, J shed 5 bases, and the junction held 5 bases outside the gene matches. The CDR3 nucleotides read TGTGCCAGCAGTTACGATAGGGACAGTTATGGCTACACCTTC. Encoded protein: CASSYDRDSYGYTF.

V usage is TRBV5-1 and J usage is TRBJ2-1; 9 positions agree with TRBD1. With 4 bases clipped from V and 5 bases from J, the junction kept 4 bases outside the gene matches. This CDR3 contains 14 residues. Per germline, CDR1 SGHRS and CDR2 YFSETQ. The CDR3 DNA follows: TGCGCCAGCAGCGGGGGACAGGGTAACAATGAGCAGTTCTTC. The encoded protein is CASSGGQGNNEQFF.

Regarding this clone: Within the sample, other DNA sequences also encode this same CDR3. The gene calls are TRBV6-6 and TRBJ1-4, with 9 bases fitting TRBD1. The CDR3 spans 14 residues. The V segment lost 5 bases and the J segment 6 bases; nucleotides outside the gene matches: 4. Germline V CDR1 and CDR2: MNHNY, SVGAGI (reference sequence). CDR3 protein: CASSQRTGDEKLFF. CDR3 coding DNA: TGTGCCAGCAGTCAAAGGACAGGGGATGAAAAACTGTTTTTT.

The J gene is TRBJ2-1, the V gene TRBV24-1; 12 bases line up with TRBD1. The length of the CDR3 is 16 residues. The ends lost 3 bases at V and 6 bases at J; junction bases unmatched: 5. CDR1 KGHDR and CDR2 SFDVKD come from the germline V gene. As DNA, the CDR3 is TGTGCCACCAGTGATCGGGACAGGGGGCGATTCAATGAGCAGTTCTTC. Its translation is CATSDRDRGRFNEQFF.

The rearrangement uses TRBV27 and TRBJ2-2, with TRBD2 identical over 8 bases. Germline V gene sequence: CDR1 MNHEY, CDR2 SMNVEV (reference sequence). Trimming took 5 bases from V and 10 from J; bases not matched to a gene: 12. This CDR3 has 15 amino acids. CDR3 region: CASSQHGPSGLELFF. The CDR3 nucleotides read TGTGCCAGCAGTCAACATGGACCTAGCGGGCTGGAGCTGTTTTTT.